This T cell receptor beta chain was sequenced for a study of identical twins. The CDR3 has 15 amino acids. The germline CDR1 and CDR2 sequences are DFQATT and SNEGSKA (reference sequence). Trimming removed 3 bases from V and 5 bases from J; junction bases left unmatched: 8. MiXCR, applied by TCRdb to the 5' RACE reads, yields one record per CDR3 protein. Of 240,000 or so distinct CDR3 sequences listed, over 9.5% are singletons. The sequencing input was memory T cells sorted from blood. This receptor was obtained from a man in his forties or fifties in good health. The V call is TRBV20-1, the J call TRBJ2-5, with 11 bases that match TRBD2. CDR3 amino acids: CSARVLAGVTETQYF. CDR3 DNA sequence: TGCAGTGCTAGGGTACTAGCGGGAGTGACGGAGACCCAGTACTTC.